The present entry profiles one T cell receptor (beta chain) with its context. Its antigen is not identified. Coverage ceases 3 residues before the CDR3 finishes, and the germline J gene fills in the end. Sequencing input was equivalent genomic DNA from CVID and controls. The assay was immunoSEQ multiplex PCR, and TCRdb's table has in-frame clones only and misses some. The sample contains tens of thousands of clones, none of them singletons. This entry belongs to a study of T cell clonality in common variable immunodeficiency. The CDR3 length is 15 residues. The germline V gene encodes CDR1 SGHTA and CDR2 FQGTGA. Caucasian heritage predominated among both patients and controls. Whole-study results and caveats: CVID subjects shared fewer TCRbeta clones than healthy controls did.

The clonotype originates from a person aged 18-70 years in good health. This sequence joins TRBV7-3 and TRBJ1-2, with D possibly being TRBD1 (5 bases). Input material: peripheral blood mononuclear cells. The sequenced part of the CDR3 DNA is TGTGCCAGCAGCTTAATGGCGGGGGGGTGGGATGAC. This sequence encodes CASSLMAGGWDD. The whole CDR3 protein reads CASSLMAGGWDDYTF. Full variable domain (rest looked up from reference TRBV7-3 and TRBJ1-2): GAGVSQTPSNKVTEKGKYVELRCDPISGHTALYWYRQSLGQGPEFLIYFQGTGAADDSGLPNDRFFAVRPEGSVSTLKIQRTERGDSAVYLCASSLMAGGWDDYTFGSGTRLTVV.